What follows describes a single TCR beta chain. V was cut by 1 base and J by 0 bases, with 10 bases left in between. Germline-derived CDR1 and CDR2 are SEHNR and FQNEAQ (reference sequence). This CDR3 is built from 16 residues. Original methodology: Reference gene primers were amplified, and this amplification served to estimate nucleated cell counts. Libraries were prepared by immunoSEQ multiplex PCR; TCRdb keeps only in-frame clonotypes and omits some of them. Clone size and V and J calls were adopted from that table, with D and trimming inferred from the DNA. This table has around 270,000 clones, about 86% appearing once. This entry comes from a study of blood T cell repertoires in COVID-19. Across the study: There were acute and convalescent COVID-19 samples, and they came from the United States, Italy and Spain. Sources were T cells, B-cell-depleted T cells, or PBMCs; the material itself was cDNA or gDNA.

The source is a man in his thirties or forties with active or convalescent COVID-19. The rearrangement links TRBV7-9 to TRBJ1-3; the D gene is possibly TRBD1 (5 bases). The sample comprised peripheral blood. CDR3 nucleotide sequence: TGTGCCAGCAGCTTAGGGGGCAGGAGCTCTGGAAACACCATATATTTT. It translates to CASSLGGRSSGNTIYF.